The 32 T cell receptor beta chains below come from one sample, sequenced in a study of CD8+ T cells in alopecia areata. Reverse transcribed after extraction, RNA yielded cDNA as the sequencing template. Only in-frame clones appear in the TCRdb table, and some are missing; sequencing was by immunoSEQ multiplex PCR. The sample has approximately 200,000 clones, roughly 64% seen once. Treatment specified: oral pan-JAK inhibitor, 5-10 mg twice daily. The sample here was CD4+ T cells sorted from blood, taken at week 24, from a patient treated with tofacitinib. These receptors were taken from a human donor with alopecia areata.

The rearrangement uses TRBV4-1 and TRBJ2-4; no definite D call. Trimming cost V 2 bases and J 0 bases, with 5 bases left between them. CDR1 and CDR2 from the germline V gene are MGHRA and YSYEKL. The CDR3 contains 14 residues. This chain's CDR3 is CASSQPIAKNIQYF. In DNA form, the CDR3 reads TGCGCCAGCAGCCAACCAATAGCCAAAAACATTCAGTACTTC.

The J gene is TRBJ1-6, the V gene TRBV4-3; TRBD1 aligns across 7 bases. CDR3 size: 15 residues. The germline V gene encodes CDR1 LGHNA and CDR2 YSLEER. V dropped 4 bases and J dropped 8; count of bases not matched to a gene: 8. CDR3 amino acids: CASSRYQGEDSPLHF. The CDR3 nucleotides read TGCGCCAGCAGCCGGTATCAGGGGGAGGATTCACCCCTCCACTTT.

The V call is TRBV7-8, the J call TRBJ2-2, with D perhaps assigned TRBD1 or TRBD2 (5 bases each). There are 14 residues in the CDR3. Germline-derived CDR1 and CDR2 are SGHVS and FQNEAQ. V lost 1 base and J lost 6, with 9 bases in between. CDR3 protein: CASSLGGGPGELFF. CDR3 nucleotides: TGTGCCAGCAGCTTAGGTGGGGGACCCGGGGAGCTGTTTTTT.

A single count supports this clone. This chain connects TRBV5-1 to TRBJ1-1; a possible D gene is TRBD1 (6 bases). Germline lookup yields CDR1 SGHRS and CDR2 YFSETQ. The CDR3 runs 16 residues. Trimming took 1 base from V and 1 from J, leaving 14 bases between them. The CDR3 loop is CASSLRGGSANTEAFF. The CDR3 bases are TGCGCCAGCAGCTTGCGAGGGGGGAGCGCGAACACTGAAGCTTTCTTT.

The chain is built from TRBV28 and TRBJ2-5; no definite D call. Germline values: CDR1 MDHEN, CDR2 SYDVKM. V lost 3 bases to trimming and J lost 0 bases, with 5 bases between them. The CDR3 consists of 13 residues. CDR3 amino acids: CASSLGHQETQYF. The CDR3 nucleotides are TGTGCCAGCAGTTTGGGCCACCAAGAGACCCAGTACTTC.

The V call is TRBV7-8, the J call TRBJ1-2, with a possible D match to TRBD1 (5 bases). Trimming removed 3 bases from V and 3 bases from J, with 23 bases in between. Germline lookup yields CDR1 SGHVS and CDR2 FQNEAQ. The CDR3 is 18 amino acids. The CDR3 here is CASSLAPPGPVDDYGYTF. For the CDR3, the DNA is TGTGCCAGCAGCTTGGCGCCACCGGGACCAGTGGATGACTATGGCTACACCTTC.

The CDR3 loop reads CASSLEGGGYTF. Written as DNA, the CDR3 is TGCGCCAGCAGCTTGGAGGGGGGCGGCTACACCTTC. This chain links TRBV5-1 with TRBJ1-2; weak D call: TRBD1 (6 bases). V was clipped by 0 bases and J by 8 bases, with 8 bases between them. In germline, CDR1 is SGHRS, CDR2 YFSETQ. CDR3 length: 12 residues.

This chain connects TRBV7-9 to TRBJ1-1; 9 bases line up with TRBD1. With V trimmed by 6 bases and J by 1 base, 6 bases remained unmatched. Germline V gene sequence: CDR1 SEHNR, CDR2 FQNEAQ (reference sequence). This CDR3 comprises 15 residues. As DNA, the CDR3 is TGTGCCAGCAGGCCCAAACAGGGGGCGAACACTGAAGCTTTCTTT. Protein: CASRPKQGANTEAFF.

The CDR3 bases are TGCAGTGCACCCGGACAGGCGGAGCAGTACTTC. Translation gives CSAPGQAEQYF. The V gene is TRBV20-1, the J gene TRBJ2-7; 7 bases line up with TRBD1. The germline V gene encodes CDR1 DFQATT and CDR2 SNEGSKA (reference sequence). V lost 6 bases, J lost 7 bases, and 6 bases stayed unmatched. There are 11 residues in the CDR3.

The rearrangement joins TRBV7-8 to TRBJ1-5; D is unclear. This CDR3 has 14 residues. The V and J ends lost 4 bases and 1 base respectively, with 8 bases between them. CDR1 and CDR2 from the germline V gene are SGHVS and FQNEAQ. This CDR3 is CASSWTMSNQPQHF. CDR3 sequence (DNA): TGTGCCAGCAGCTGGACGATGAGCAATCAGCCCCAGCATTTT. Combining the CDR3 with reference TRBV7-8 and TRBJ1-5 gives the whole variable domain GAGVSQSPRYKVAKRGQDVALRCDPISGHVSLFWYQQALGQGPEFLTYFQNEAQLDKSGLPSDRFFAERPEGSVSTLKIQRTQQEDSAVYLCASSWTMSNQPQHFGDGTRLSIL.

The rearrangement links TRBV9 to TRBJ2-1; D may be TRBD1 or TRBD2 (6 bases each). The CDR3 covers 13 residues. Per germline, CDR1 SGDLS and CDR2 YYNGEE. Trimming removed 0 bases from V and 9 bases from J, with 10 bases in between. The CDR3 bases are TGTGCCAGCAGCGTAGCTGGGGGGCGTGAGCAGTTCTTC. Translation gives CASSVAGGREQFF.

Comments on this clone: A junction boundary mismatches the germline segment, possibly from a read error. The rearrangement joins TRBV5-1 to TRBJ2-5; TRBD1 might be the D (6 bases). This CDR3 contains 14 residues. Germline V lookup: CDR1 SGHRS, CDR2 YFSETQ. DNA for the CDR3: TGCGCCAGCAGTTTGGACAGCTCCCAAGAGACCCAGTACTTC. It encodes CASSLDSSQETQYF.

The genes are TRBV11-1 and TRBJ1-1; TRBD1 is a possible D gene (5 bases). The length of the CDR3 is 12 residues. The germline V and J ends were trimmed by 2 bases and 5 bases, with 6 bases remaining between them. Germline V gives CDR1 SGHAT, CDR2 FQDESV (reference sequence). The CDR3 reads CASSLRGTEAFF. Written as DNA, the CDR3 is TGTGCCAGCAGCTTAAGGGGAACTGAAGCTTTCTTT.

This clone was detected only a few times. The chain couples TRBV6-6 to TRBJ2-7; TRBD1 matches at 7 bases. The V gene's germline CDR1 is MNHNY and CDR2 SVGAGI (reference sequence). The CDR3 has 14 residues. After removal of 0 bases from V and 4 bases from J, the junction contained 3 bases not matched to a gene. CDR3 nucleotides: TGTGCCAGCAGTTACTCGATCAGGGGGTACGAGCAGTACTTC. Translation gives CASSYSIRGYEQYF.

A few counts support this clone. The J gene is TRBJ2-7, the V gene TRBV7-2, with TRBD2 as a possible D gene (5 bases). V lost 2 bases, J lost 2 bases, and 10 bases lay in between. Germline-derived CDR1 and CDR2 are SGHTA and FQGNSA. The CDR3 is 14 residues long. The CDR3 loop reads CASSLNPGTYEQYF. The CDR3 region has the DNA TGTGCCAGCAGCTTAAATCCGGGGACCTACGAGCAGTACTTC.

The V call is TRBV5-4, the J call TRBJ2-3, with 9 bases matching TRBD1. The CDR3 has 16 amino acids. V lost 1 base to trimming and J lost 4 bases; unmatched junction nucleotides: 7. Germline CDR1 and CDR2: SGHNT and YYREEE (reference sequence). The CDR3 nucleotides are TGTGCCAGCAGCTTGAAACGGGACAGGGCGTCAGATACGCAGTATTTT. Protein sequence: CASSLKRDRASDTQYF. Combining the CDR3 with reference TRBV5-4 and TRBJ2-3 gives the whole variable domain ETGVTQSPTHLIKTRGQQVTLRCSSQSGHNTVSWYQQALGQGPQFIFQYYREEENGRGNFPPRFSGLQFPNYSSELNVNALELDDSALYLCASSLKRDRASDTQYFGPGTRLTVL.

This chain links TRBV10-3 with TRBJ2-2; possibly TRBD1 for D (6 bases). This CDR3 contains 14 residues. Germline V gene sequence: CDR1 ENHRY, CDR2 SYGVKD. Trimming took 4 bases from V and 4 from J, leaving 10 bases between them. The CDR3 DNA reads as TGTGCCATCAGTGTGACAGGCTCCACCGGGGAGCTGTTTTTT. Protein sequence: CAISVTGSTGELFF.

The chain is built from TRBV7-9 and TRBJ1-1; no clear D. Germline loops: CDR1 SEHNR, CDR2 FQNEAQ (reference sequence). Trimming cost V 1 base and J 0 bases, with 12 bases left between them. This CDR3 spans 16 amino acids. Here the CDR3 DNA reads TGTGCCAGCAGCTTAGTTTCGGGAGGGATGAACACTGAAGCTTTCTTT. Translated: CASSLVSGGMNTEAFF.

This rearrangement joins TRBV4-2 to TRBJ2-3; possibly TRBD1 or TRBD2 for D (5 bases each). CDR3 size: 14 residues. With 1 base removed from V and 4 bases from J, the gap between germline ends came to 9 bases. Germline V gives CDR1 LGHNA, CDR2 YNFKEQ. CDR3 region: CASSQGGVADTQYF. The CDR3 DNA is TGTGCCAGCAGCCAAGGAGGGGTCGCAGATACGCAGTATTTT.

The V gene is TRBV28, the J gene TRBJ2-7, with D possibly being TRBD1 (6 bases). The CDR3 loop spans 15 amino acids. The germline V and J ends were trimmed by 7 bases and 3 bases, with 19 bases remaining between them. Germline V gene data show CDR1 as MDHEN and CDR2 as SYDVKM. CDR3 nucleotide sequence: TGTGCCAGCATACCTGAGAGGGGACAAGTCTACGAGCAGTACTTC. Amino acid sequence: CASIPERGQVYEQYF.

The chain uses TRBV6-1 and TRBJ2-7; D is possibly TRBD1 or TRBD2 (6 bases each). This CDR3 is 15 amino acids long. Trimming pared 3 bases from V and 5 bases from J, leaving 17 bases between. Germline CDR1 is MNHNS and CDR2 is SASEGT. For the CDR3, the DNA is TGTGCCAGCAGTGAGGTACGGGGGACAAACCACGAGCAGTACTTC. It is translated as CASSEVRGTNHEQYF.

The gene calls are TRBV2 and TRBJ2-5; D gene ambiguous. V was clipped by 6 bases and J by 5 bases, with 19 bases between them. Germline CDR1 SNHLY, CDR2 FYNNEI. This CDR3 is 15 amino acids long. The CDR3 sequence: CASRYADRMGETQYF. CDR3 nucleotide sequence: TGTGCCAGCAGGTACGCCGACCGGATGGGGGAGACCCAGTACTTC.

CDR3 in amino acids: CSVGGGGYGYTF. In DNA form, the CDR3 reads TGCAGCGTTGGAGGGGGCGGCTATGGCTACACCTTC. The rearrangement links TRBV29-1 to TRBJ1-2, with TRBD1 matching over 7 bases. CDR1 is SQVTM and CDR2 is ANQGSEA in the germline V gene. This CDR3 has 12 residues. Trimming at V came to 4 bases and at J to 4 bases, leaving 3 bases not matched to a gene.

This clone has just a few counts. The chain employs TRBV18 and TRBJ2-3; D possibly corresponds to TRBD2 (6 bases). V was trimmed by 2 bases and J by 1 base, leaving 13 bases between them. Germline lookup yields CDR1 KGHSH and CDR2 LQKENI. The CDR3 is 16 amino acids. CDR3 protein: CASSPATTGGTDTQYF. As DNA, the CDR3 is TGTGCCAGCTCACCAGCTACAACGGGGGGCACAGATACGCAGTATTTT.

This clone has a count of ten or more. V usage is TRBV5-1 and J usage is TRBJ2-6; the D is unclear. Trimming took 2 bases from V and 4 from J, leaving 1 base between them. The CDR3 has 12 amino acids. CDR1 is SGHRS, CDR2 YFSETQ, per germline. The CDR3 DNA follows: TGCGCCAGCAGCTTAGGGGCCAACGTCCTGACTTTC. Its translation: CASSLGANVLTF.

The genes are TRBV7-9 and TRBJ1-3, with 7 bases lining up with TRBD1. This CDR3 is built from 13 residues. CDR1 and CDR2 from the germline V gene are SEHNR and FQNEAQ (reference sequence). Trimming cost V 11 bases and J 0 bases; bases outside gene matches: 4. The CDR3 region has the DNA TGTGCCGCGGGGGACAGCTCTGGAAACACCATATATTTT. It specifies CAAGDSSGNTIYF.

J is TRBJ2-7 and V is TRBV7-9; D unresolved. Trimming removed 2 bases at V and 6 bases at J, with 11 bases between. The V gene's germline CDR1 is SEHNR and CDR2 FQNEAQ (reference sequence). The CDR3 runs to 13 residues. The CDR3 DNA reads as TGTGCCAGCAGCTTAACCGCCGCAAGCGAGCAGTACTTC. It codes for CASSLTAASEQYF.

The rearrangement links TRBV2 to TRBJ2-2; 10 nucleotides align to TRBD2. This CDR3 has 15 residues. J gave up 6 bases and V 3 bases, and 4 bases lay outside the gene matches. Germline values: CDR1 SNHLY, CDR2 FYNNEI. Written as DNA, the CDR3 is TGTGCCAGCAGTGAGGAGCGGGAGGGCTCCGGGGAGCTGTTTTTT. Translated, it gives CASSEEREGSGELFF.

There are a few counts of this clone. J is TRBJ2-1 and V is TRBV4-1, with TRBD2 matching over 8 bases. CDR3 length equals 21 residues. Germline V gives CDR1 MGHRA, CDR2 YSYEKL. V trimming: 4 bases; J trimming: 4 bases; junction bases outside the gene matches: 24. CDR3 DNA sequence: TGCGCCAGCAGCCCTCAGGGGCCCAGCGGGAGAGCACAAGCGCAATACAATGAGCAGTTCTTC. It encodes CASSPQGPSGRAQAQYNEQFF.

This rearrangement joins TRBV10-3 to TRBJ2-5, with D possibly TRBD1 on 6 matching bases. There are 14 residues in the CDR3. V lost 8 bases and J lost 5, with 18 bases in between. The germline gives CDR1 ENHRY, CDR2 SYGVKD. For the CDR3, the DNA is TGTGCCATCCGCCCCCAGACAGGTAGCGAGACCCAGTACTTC. Its translation: CAIRPQTGSETQYF.

Turning to this clone: The same CDR3 arises from other DNA sequences in this sample as well. The rearrangement joins TRBV29-1 to TRBJ1-1; maybe TRBD1 (6 bases). The CDR3 contains 12 residues. Germline lookup yields CDR1 SQVTM and CDR2 ANQGSEA. Trimming left V 7 bases short and J 0 bases short, with 9 bases between. CDR3 region: CSAGQMNTEAFF. The CDR3, as DNA: TGCAGCGCCGGACAGATGAACACTGAAGCTTTCTTT.

This clone has more than one count but fewer than ten. This chain joins TRBV5-4 and TRBJ1-1; D gene uncertain. Germline values: CDR1 SGHNT, CDR2 YYREEE (reference sequence). The CDR3 runs to 14 residues. Trimming took off 4 bases at V and 4 bases at J, with 14 bases between the two ends. CDR3: CASSQAQLTTEAFF. The CDR3 DNA reads as TGTGCCAGCAGCCAAGCTCAACTGACCACTGAAGCTTTCTTT.